This TCR beta chain was sequenced during a study of blood T cells in healthy people across ages. The ends were cut back, 0 bases at V and 0 bases at J, with 21 bases in the middle. Germline CDR1 MGHRA, CDR2 YSYEKL. This CDR3 comprises 21 residues. The authors ran a second PCR of roughly 6 to 12 cycles using a sample-barcoded 5' primer and a J-beta primer mix. All samples gave at least 2.5 million CDR3-containing paired-end reads. TCRdb re-called the 5' RACE reads through MiXCR, storing one row per CDR3 protein. The repertoire has 500,000 to 550,000 distinct CDR3 sequences, around 24% of them found once; the top ten carry less than 9%. The authors drew ten milliliters of peripheral blood from each donor. This sample also belongs to another study, concerning T cells of mothers and their children. From that study: At about 1.5 ug per 15 ul, all of the extracted RNA went into cDNA synthesis. Among related mother-child pairs, overlap was slightly higher than in unrelated pairs, though not significantly.

This sequence joins TRBV4-1 and TRBJ2-6, with D perhaps TRBD2 (6 bases). This TCR was sampled from a boy between 10 and 17 years old in good health. Specimen: blood. DNA for the CDR3: TGCGCCAGCAGCCAAGATCTGAGGGGACTCCGGGGAGTCTCTGGGGCCAACGTCCTGACTTTC. Its translation is CASSQDLRGLRGVSGANVLTF.